This T cell receptor (beta chain) was sequenced in a study of blood T cell repertoires in COVID-19. Study-wide context: The origin of the acute and convalescent COVID-19 samples was the United States, Italy and Spain. PBMCs, B-cell-depleted T cells, or T cells provided the cDNA or gDNA that made up the material.

Original handling: Amplification with reference gene primers provided the estimates of nucleated cell counts. The method was immunoSEQ multiplex PCR; TCRdb's version includes in-frame clones alone and lacks a portion of them. The V and J calls and clone size are taken from that table; D and trimming were inferred from the DNA. The data hold about 140,000 clones, with around 90% observed a single time. Germline V gene data show CDR1 as LGHDT and CDR2 as YNNKEL (reference sequence). Trimming left V 0 bases short and J 7 bases short, with 12 bases between. This CDR3 is built from 14 residues. The receptor was derived from a woman older than 75 with acute or convalescent COVID-19. The rearrangement uses TRBV3-1 (or the pseudogene TRBV3-2) and TRBJ1-2; a weak D match, TRBD1 (5 bases). The sample was peripheral blood. This chain's CDR3 is CASSQDSQGAGYTF. The CDR3 bases are TGTGCCAGCAGCCAAGATAGTCAGGGCGCTGGCTACACCTTC.